This T cell receptor (beta chain) appears in the sequencing data of a study of T-cell memory formation after mild COVID-19. Study observations and caveats: Later expanders leaned toward CD4+, whereas clones contracting from day 15 to 85 were balanced CD4/CD8. The main location of contracting CD4+ clones was CM and EM, and that of contracting CD8+ clones was EMRA. The appearance of some responding clones in pre-infection memory suggested that cross-reactive memory joined.

For this clonotype: No antigen is known for it.

With constant-segment primers, 5'RACE yielded cDNA libraries of TCR alpha and TCR beta that carried sample barcodes and UMIs. Each CDR3 protein is one row after TCRdb ran MiXCR on the 5' RACE reads. The data show fewer than 350,000 distinct CDR3 sequences, with roughly 15% seen just once and more than 20% held by the top ten. Germline V CDR1 and CDR2: SEHNR, FQNEAQ (reference sequence). This CDR3 comprises 14 residues. V was cut by 5 bases and J by 4 bases, with 11 bases left in between. The sequence derives from a man younger than 35 who had mild COVID-19 (a few samples of this study predate the infection). Cell type and time point are not known. Sample: PBMCs or a T cell subset sorted from them (not recorded which). This chain links TRBV7-9 with TRBJ1-4; D might be TRBD1 (5 bases). CDR3 DNA: TGTGCCAGCAGCCCCCGGGGGGGTAATGAAAAACTGTTTTTT. Protein: CASSPRGGNEKLFF.